The source of this T cell receptor beta chain is a study of T-cell reconstitution after alpha-beta-depleted transplantation in children. Germline V gives CDR1 DFQATT, CDR2 SNEGSKA (reference sequence). Trimming took off 2 bases at V and 2 bases at J, with 10 bases between the two ends. The CDR3 covers 13 residues. This clonotype came up a few times. For TCRbeta, the library was prepared with unique molecular identifiers. TCRdb called the PCR reads again in MiXCR, with one record for every CDR3 protein. Among 500,000 to 650,000 distinct CDR3 sequences listed, roughly 13% were seen once. The source of this sequence is a male patient under 18 who had a stem cell transplant for acute myeloid leukemia, so the T cells may come from the graft donor. The chain has TRBV20-1 and TRBJ2-7; D not resolved. The specimen comprised PBMCs, mostly from graft donor cells, sampled 360 days after TCRalphabeta/CD19-depleted stem cell transplant. The CDR3 here is CSARLVAAYEQYF. The DNA for the CDR3 is TGCAGTGCTAGATTGGTTGCCGCCTACGAGCAGTACTTC.